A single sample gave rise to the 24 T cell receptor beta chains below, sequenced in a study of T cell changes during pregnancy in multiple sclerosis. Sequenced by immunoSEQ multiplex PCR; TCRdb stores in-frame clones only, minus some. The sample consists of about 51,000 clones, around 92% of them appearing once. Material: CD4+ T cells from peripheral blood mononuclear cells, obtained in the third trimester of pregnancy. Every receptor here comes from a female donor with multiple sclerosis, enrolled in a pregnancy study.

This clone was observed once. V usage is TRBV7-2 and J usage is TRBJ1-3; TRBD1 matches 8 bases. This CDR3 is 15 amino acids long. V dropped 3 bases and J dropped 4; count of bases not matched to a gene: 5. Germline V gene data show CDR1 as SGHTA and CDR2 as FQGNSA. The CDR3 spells CASSFKTGAGNTIYF. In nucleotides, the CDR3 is TGTGCCAGCAGCTTTAAGACAGGGGCCGGAAACACCATATATTTT.

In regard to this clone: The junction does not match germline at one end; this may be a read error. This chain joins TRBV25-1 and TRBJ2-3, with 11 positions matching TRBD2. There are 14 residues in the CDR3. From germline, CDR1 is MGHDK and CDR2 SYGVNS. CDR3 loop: CASSTSGSKDTQYF. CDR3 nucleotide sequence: TGTGCCAGCAGCACTAGCGGGAGCAAAGATACGCAGTATTTT.

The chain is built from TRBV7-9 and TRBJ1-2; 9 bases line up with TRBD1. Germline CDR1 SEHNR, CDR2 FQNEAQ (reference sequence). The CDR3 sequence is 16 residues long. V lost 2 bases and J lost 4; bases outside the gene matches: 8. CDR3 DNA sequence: TGTGCCAGCAGCTTAAAGGGGACAGGGTTCCCCTATGGCTACACCTTC. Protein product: CASSLKGTGFPYGYTF.

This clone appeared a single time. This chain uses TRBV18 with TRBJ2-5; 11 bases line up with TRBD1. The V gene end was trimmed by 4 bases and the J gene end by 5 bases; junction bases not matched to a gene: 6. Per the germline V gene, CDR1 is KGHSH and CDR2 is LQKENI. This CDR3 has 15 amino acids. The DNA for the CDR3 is TGTGCCAGCTCACTTGGGACAGGGGGAAGGGAGACCCAGTACTTC. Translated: CASSLGTGGRETQYF.

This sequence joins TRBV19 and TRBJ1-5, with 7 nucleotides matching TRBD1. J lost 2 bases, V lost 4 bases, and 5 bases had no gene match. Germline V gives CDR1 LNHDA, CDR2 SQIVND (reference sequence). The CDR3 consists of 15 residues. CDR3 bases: TGTGCCAGTAGTACACAGGGGCGGGGCAATCAGCCCCAGCATTTT. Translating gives CASSTQGRGNQPQHF.

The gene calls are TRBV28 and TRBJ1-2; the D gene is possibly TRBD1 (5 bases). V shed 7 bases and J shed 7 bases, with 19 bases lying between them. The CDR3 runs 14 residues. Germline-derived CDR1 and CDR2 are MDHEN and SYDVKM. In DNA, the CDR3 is TGTGCCAGCAACCCAGGGAGGTTTGGGGGTGGCTACACCTTC. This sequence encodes CASNPGRFGGGYTF.

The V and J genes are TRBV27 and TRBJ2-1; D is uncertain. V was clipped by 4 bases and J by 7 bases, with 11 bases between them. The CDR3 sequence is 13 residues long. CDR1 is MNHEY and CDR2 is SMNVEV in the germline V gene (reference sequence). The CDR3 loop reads CASSSLLRNEQFF. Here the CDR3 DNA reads TGTGCCAGCAGTTCCCTACTCAGGAATGAGCAGTTCTTC.

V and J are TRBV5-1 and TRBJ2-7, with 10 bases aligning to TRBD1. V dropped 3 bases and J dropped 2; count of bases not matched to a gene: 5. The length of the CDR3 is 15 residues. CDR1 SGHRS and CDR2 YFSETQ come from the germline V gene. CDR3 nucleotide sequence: TGCGCCAGCAGCTCACCCGGGACAGGGGCCTACGAGCAGTACTTC. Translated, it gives CASSSPGTGAYEQYF.

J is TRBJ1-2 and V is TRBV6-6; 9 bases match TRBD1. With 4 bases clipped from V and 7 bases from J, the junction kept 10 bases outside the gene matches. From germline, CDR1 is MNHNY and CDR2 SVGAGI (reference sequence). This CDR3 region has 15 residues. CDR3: CASSLGQGGVFGYTF. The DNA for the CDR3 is TGTGCCAGCAGTTTGGGACAGGGAGGTGTGTTTGGCTACACCTTC.

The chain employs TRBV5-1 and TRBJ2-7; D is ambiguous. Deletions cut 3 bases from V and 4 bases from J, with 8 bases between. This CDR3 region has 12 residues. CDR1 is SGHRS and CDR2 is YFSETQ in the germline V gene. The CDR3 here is CASSSPEYEQYF. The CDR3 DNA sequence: TGCGCCAGCAGCTCCCCGGAGTACGAGCAGTACTTC.

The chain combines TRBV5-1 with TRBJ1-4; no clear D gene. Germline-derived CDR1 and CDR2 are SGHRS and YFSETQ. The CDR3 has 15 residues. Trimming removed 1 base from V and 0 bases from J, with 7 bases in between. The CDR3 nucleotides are TGCGCCAGCAGCTTGAAGCTTGCAACTAATGAAAAACTGTTTTTT. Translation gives CASSLKLATNEKLFF.

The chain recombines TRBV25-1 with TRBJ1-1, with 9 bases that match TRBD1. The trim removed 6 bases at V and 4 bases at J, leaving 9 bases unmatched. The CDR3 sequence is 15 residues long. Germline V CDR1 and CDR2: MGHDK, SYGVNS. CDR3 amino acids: CASRSPPGQGTEAFF. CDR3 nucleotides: TGTGCCAGCAGGTCCCCTCCGGGACAGGGCACTGAAGCTTTCTTT.

CDR3 in DNA: TGTGCCAGCAGCATCACTGGACTAGCGGGAGGGAATGAGCAGTTCTTC. Translation: CASSITGLAGGNEQFF. V and J are TRBV7-6 and TRBJ2-1; 15 bases match TRBD2. The CDR3 runs to 16 residues. Looked up from germline, CDR1 is SGHVS and CDR2 is FNYEAQ. V shed 5 bases, J shed 7 bases, and the junction held 6 bases outside the gene matches.

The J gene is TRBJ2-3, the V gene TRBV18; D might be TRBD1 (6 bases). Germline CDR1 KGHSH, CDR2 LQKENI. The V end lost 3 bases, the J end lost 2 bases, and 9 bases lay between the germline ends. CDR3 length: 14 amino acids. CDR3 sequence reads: CASSPRGFTDTQYF. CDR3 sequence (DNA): TGTGCCAGCTCACCCAGGGGCTTCACAGATACGCAGTATTTT.

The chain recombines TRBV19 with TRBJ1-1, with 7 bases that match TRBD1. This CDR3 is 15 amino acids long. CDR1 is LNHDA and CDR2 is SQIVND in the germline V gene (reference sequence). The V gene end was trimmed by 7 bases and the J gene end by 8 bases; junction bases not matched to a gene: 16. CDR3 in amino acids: CASTTSGGDPFEAFF. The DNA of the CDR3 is TGTGCCAGTACCACTTCAGGGGGTGACCCGTTCGAAGCTTTCTTT.

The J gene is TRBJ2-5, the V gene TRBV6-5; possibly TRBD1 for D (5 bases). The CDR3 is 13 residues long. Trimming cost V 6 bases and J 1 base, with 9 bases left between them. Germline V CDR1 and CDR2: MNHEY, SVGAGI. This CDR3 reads CASRATVQETQYF. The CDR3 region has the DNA TGTGCCAGCAGGGCGACAGTCCAAGAGACCCAGTACTTC.

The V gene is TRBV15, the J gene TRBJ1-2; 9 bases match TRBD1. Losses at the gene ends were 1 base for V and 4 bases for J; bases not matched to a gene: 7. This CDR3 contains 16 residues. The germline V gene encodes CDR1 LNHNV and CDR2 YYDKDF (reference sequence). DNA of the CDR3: TGTGCCACCAGCAGAGCAGGGGTGGGACAGGGCTATGGCTACACCTTC. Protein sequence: CATSRAGVGQGYGYTF.

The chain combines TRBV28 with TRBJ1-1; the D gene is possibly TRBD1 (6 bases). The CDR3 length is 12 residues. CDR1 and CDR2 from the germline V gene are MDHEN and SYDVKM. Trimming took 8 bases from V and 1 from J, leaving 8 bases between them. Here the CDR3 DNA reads TGTGCCAGCCAGACAGGGAACACTGAAGCTTTCTTT. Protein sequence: CASQTGNTEAFF.

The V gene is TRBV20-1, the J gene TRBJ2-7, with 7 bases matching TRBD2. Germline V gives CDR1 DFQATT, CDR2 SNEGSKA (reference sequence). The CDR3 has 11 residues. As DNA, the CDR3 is TGCAGGGCGGGAGACGCCTACGAGCAGTACTTC. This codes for CRAGDAYEQYF.

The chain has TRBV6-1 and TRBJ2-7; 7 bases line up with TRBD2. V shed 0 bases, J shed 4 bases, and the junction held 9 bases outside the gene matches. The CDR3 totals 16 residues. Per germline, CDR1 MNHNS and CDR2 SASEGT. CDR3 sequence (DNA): TGTGCCAGCAGTGAAGCAGATTTAGCGGGCTTATACGAGCAGTACTTC. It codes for CASSEADLAGLYEQYF.

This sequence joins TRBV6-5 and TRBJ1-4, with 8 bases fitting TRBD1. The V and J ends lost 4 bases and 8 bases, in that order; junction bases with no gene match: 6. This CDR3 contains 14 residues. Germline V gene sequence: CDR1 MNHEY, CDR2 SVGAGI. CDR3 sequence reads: CASSSDRGREKLFF. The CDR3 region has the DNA TGTGCCAGCAGTTCCGACAGGGGACGGGAAAAACTGTTTTTT.

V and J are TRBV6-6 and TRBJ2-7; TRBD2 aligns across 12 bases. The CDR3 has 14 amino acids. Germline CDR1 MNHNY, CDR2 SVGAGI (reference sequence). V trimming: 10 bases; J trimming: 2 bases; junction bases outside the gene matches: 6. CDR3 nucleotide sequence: TGTGCCATTCAGACTAGCGGGGGCCCCTACGAGCAGTACTTC. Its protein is CAIQTSGGPYEQYF.

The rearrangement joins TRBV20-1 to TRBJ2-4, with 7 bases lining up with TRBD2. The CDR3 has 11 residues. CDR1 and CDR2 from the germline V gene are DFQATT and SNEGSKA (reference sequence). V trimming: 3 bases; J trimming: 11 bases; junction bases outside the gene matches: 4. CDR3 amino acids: CSASTSEFQYF. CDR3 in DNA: TGCAGTGCTAGCACTAGCGAGTTTCAGTACTTC.

Written as DNA, the CDR3 is TGTGCCAGCAGCCAAGATCAACGGCTGGGAGTCGGCACTGAAGCTTTCTTT. Translating gives CASSQDQRLGVGTEAFF. The chain recombines TRBV4-2 with TRBJ1-1; D remains unclear. CDR3 length: 17 residues. The V end lost 0 bases, the J end lost 4 bases, and 18 bases lay between the germline ends. Germline V gene data show CDR1 as LGHNA and CDR2 as YNFKEQ.